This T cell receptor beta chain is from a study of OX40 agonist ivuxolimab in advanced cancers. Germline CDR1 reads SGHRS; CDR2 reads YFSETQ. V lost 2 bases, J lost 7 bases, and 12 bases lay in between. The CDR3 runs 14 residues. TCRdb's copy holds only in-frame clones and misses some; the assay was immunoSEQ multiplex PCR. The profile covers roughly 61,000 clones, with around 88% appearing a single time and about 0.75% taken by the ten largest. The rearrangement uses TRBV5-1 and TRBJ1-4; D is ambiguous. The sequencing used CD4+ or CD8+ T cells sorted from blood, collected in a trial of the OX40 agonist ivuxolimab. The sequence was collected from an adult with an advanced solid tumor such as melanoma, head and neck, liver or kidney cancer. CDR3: CASSFNSRGEKLFF. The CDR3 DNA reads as TGCGCCAGCAGCTTCAACTCCCGGGGTGAAAAACTGTTTTTT. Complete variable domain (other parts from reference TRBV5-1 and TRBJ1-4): KAGVTQTPRYLIKTRGQQVTLSCSPISGHRSVSWYQQTPGQGLQFLFEYFSETQRNKGNFPGRFSGRQFSNSRSEMNVSTLELGDSALYLCASSFNSRGEKLFFGSGTQLSVL.